The rows below give T cell receptor beta chains drawn from one sample of a study of T-cell reconstitution after alpha-beta-depleted transplantation in children. MiXCR was run by TCRdb on the PCR reads, yielding one entry per CDR3 protein. The sample includes 200,000 or so distinct CDR3 sequences, approximately 6.8% of them seen just once. This sample comprised PBMCs, obtained before TCRalphabeta/CD19-depleted stem cell transplant. The receptors were sampled from a girl under two years old with combined immunodeficiency, due to receive a stem cell transplant. The CDR3 runs from the conserved cysteine through the conserved F or W. Each record gives: clone size, D gene, J gene, V gene, CDR3 DNA, CDR3 protein. The D gene is left open where the match is weak. Rows give clone size only sometimes, using once, few, many, or a class for an expanded clone.

many | TRBD2 | TRBJ2-3 | TRBV10-1 | TGCGCCAGCAGAGGAAGACGAACTAGCGGGCATTCCGAGACGGCAGATACGCAGTATTTT | CASRGRRTSGHSETADTQYF
many | TRBD1 | TRBJ1-2 | TRBV27 | TGTGCCAGCAGACTTCCGCGGGACAGGGGATACTACTATGGCTACACCTTC | CASRLPRDRGYYYGYTF
many | . | TRBJ1-6 | TRBV6-2/TRBV6-3 | TGTGCCAGCAACCAACCGGGCGATATGTTGAATTCACCCCTCCACTTT | CASNQPGDMLNSPLHF
many | TRBD1 | TRBJ2-7 | TRBV29-1 | TGCAGCGTTGAGCGGGGGACAGGGGGCTCAGTCTACGAGCAGTACTTC | CSVERGTGGSVYEQYF
many | TRBD1 | TRBJ2-5 | TRBV28 | TGTGCCAGCAGCTCAGGGGGTGGGGAGACCCAGTACTTC | CASSSGGGETQYF
many | . | TRBJ2-3 | TRBV2 | TGTGCCAGCACCGTGGGGTTTGGTACAGATACGCAGTATTTT | CASTVGFGTDTQYF
many | . | TRBJ2-7 | TRBV28 | TGTGCCAGCAGTTCTCCGGGTGGCTACGAGCAGTACTTC | CASSSPGGYEQYF
many | TRBD1 | TRBJ2-1 | TRBV29-1 | TGCAGCGTTGCTGGACAGGGTCGGCCAGGCGGGACATACAATGAGCAGTTCTTC | CSVAGQGRPGGTYNEQFF
many | . | TRBJ2-1 | TRBV28 | TGTGCCATCAAAGCCGAACGCCTGGGGGGTCCCCCAAAGTTCTTC | CAIKAERLGGPPKFF
. | . | TRBJ2-2 | TRBV12-3/TRBV12-4 | TGTGCCAGCAGTCCCCGGACAGCTGCGAACACCGGGGAGCTGTTTTTT | CASSPRTAANTGELFF
. | . | TRBJ2-5 | TRBV29-1 | TGCAGCGTTGAAGATCCGGACAAGCCTCAAGAGACCCAGTACTTC | CSVEDPDKPQETQYF
many | TRBD1 | TRBJ2-7 | TRBV7-9 | TGTGCCAGCAGCGCAAAACAGGGGGTGAGCGAGCAGTACTTC | CASSAKQGVSEQYF
many | TRBD2 | TRBJ2-7 | TRBV7-2 | TGTGCCAGCAGCGTATCTAGCGGGGCGGCCGAGCAGTACTTC | CASSVSSGAAEQYF
. | TRBD2 | TRBJ2-1 | TRBV11-3 | TGTGCCAGCAGCCTCAGCGGGATGGACAATGAGCAGTTCTTC | CASSLSGMDNEQFF
. | . | TRBJ1-2 | TRBV4-3 | TGCGCCAGCAGCCAAGGCTTAAGCAGCTATGGCTACACCTTC | CASSQGLSSYGYTF
many | . | TRBJ2-5 | TRBV20-1 | TGCAGTGCTAAAAAGTACCAAGAGACCCAGTACTTC | CSAKKYQETQYF
many | . | TRBJ1-6 | TRBV12-5 | TGTGCTAGTGGTTTGAACGGAGGGGCTAATTCACCCCTCCACTTT | CASGLNGGANSPLHF
many | . | TRBJ2-1 | TRBV29-1 | TGCAGCGTTACCCTTGGGGGTGAGCAGTTCTTC | CSVTLGGEQFF
. | TRBD1 | TRBJ2-1 | TRBV20-1 | TGCAGTGCTGACTTGACAGGGGCCGCCTACAATGAGCAGTTCTTC | CSADLTGAAYNEQFF
many | TRBD2 | TRBJ2-1 | TRBV24-1 | TGTGCCACCAGTGATTCTTCTTATAGCGGGGATTTCTACAATGAGCAGTTCTTC | CATSDSSYSGDFYNEQFF
many | . | TRBJ2-3 | TRBV4-1 | TGCGCCAGCAGCCACCTGGGGGGTCAAAATACGCAGTATTTT | CASSHLGGQNTQYF
. | TRBD2 | TRBJ2-7 | TRBV12-3/TRBV12-4 | TGTGCCAGCAGTTTAGAGCGGGGCGTCTACGAGCAGTACTTC | CASSLERGVYEQYF
many | TRBD2 | TRBJ2-1 | TRBV4-3 | TGCGCCAGCAGCCCCCAGGGGACTAGCGGTGTTGGTGAGCAGTTCTTC | CASSPQGTSGVGEQFF
many | . | TRBJ1-1 | TRBV29-1 | TGCAGCGTTGGACGGTGGAACACTGAAGCTTTCTTT | CSVGRWNTEAFF
many | TRBD2 | TRBJ2-1 | TRBV7-2 | TGTGCCAGCAGGATAACTAGCGGGAGTGTTCATGAGCAGTTCTTC | CASRITSGSVHEQFF
few | . | TRBJ2-7 | TRBV4-3 | TGCGCCAGCAGCCAAGATCCTAGGGGGGTTTACGAGCAGTACTTC | CASSQDPRGVYEQYF
few | . | TRBJ1-2 | TRBV30 | TGTGCCTGGAGTGGCGGGGCCAACTATGGCTACACCTTC | CAWSGGANYGYTF
many | . | TRBJ2-3 | TRBV21-1 | TGTGCCAGCAGCAGGGCTAGCGGGAGGCATACGCAGTATTTT | CASSRASGRHTQYF
many | . | TRBJ2-2 | TRBV4-3 | TGCGCCAGCAGCCAAGAAGGCAGTCTGGAGCCCACCGGGGAGCTGTTTTTT | CASSQEGSLEPTGELFF
many | . | TRBJ2-7 | TRBV20-1 | TGCAGTGCTAGAGGGAGCGGAATAAGCTCCTACGAGCAGTACTTC | CSARGSGISSYEQYF
many | TRBD1 | TRBJ2-1 | TRBV11-2 | TGTGCCAGCAGCTCTCCGGGACAGGAGGGTAATGAGCAGTTCTTC | CASSSPGQEGNEQFF